This T cell receptor beta chain came from a study of cytomegalovirus exposure and HLA in healthy donors. Across the study: Genotyping of roughly 400 donors showed that about 84% belonged to the Caucasian-associated ancestry cluster. Study-level points and caveats: Association with HLA alleles at 0.05 false discovery rate was found for around 17,000 TCR beta sequences in a later analysis.

Notes on this clone: Antigen: not known.

CDR1 is SGHRS, CDR2 YFSETQ, per germline. V shed 7 bases and J shed 1 base, with 12 bases lying between them. This CDR3 has 13 residues. It was with 60 Vbeta and 13 Jbeta primers that the PCR ran. Produced via immunoSEQ multiplex PCR; TCRdb's table is partial and in-frame only. This sample has more than 140,000 clones, with roughly 74% found just once. The rearrangement uses TRBV5-1 and TRBJ2-7, with D possibly TRBD1 on 7 matching bases. The TCR comes from a man aged 35-49 years in good health and CMV-seronegative. Sample: PBMCs. CDR3 in DNA: TGCGCCAGCCAGGGGGGCCTTTCCTACGAGCAGTACTTC. The encoded protein is CASQGGLSYEQYF.